What follows are 26 T cell receptor beta chains derived from one specimen sequenced in a study of T cells after yellow fever vaccination. MiXCR was run by TCRdb on the 5' RACE reads, yielding one entry per CDR3 protein. The table includes 600,000 to 750,000 distinct CDR3 sequences, 10% to 15% detected once. Sequenced material: PBMCs, taken on the day of the yellow fever booster vaccination. These receptors were obtained from a man aged 25 to 45 who received the YFV17D yellow fever vaccine.

The chain combines TRBV7-2 with TRBJ1-2, with 11 bases identical to TRBD1. Trimming took 1 base from V and 8 from J; bases not matched to a gene: 9. CDR3 length: 16 amino acids. Germline CDR1 is SGHTA and CDR2 is FQGNSA. The CDR3 coding sequence is TGTGCCAGCAGCTTAGGGACAGGGGGCGCGGGTTGGGGCTACACCTTC. Protein: CASSLGTGGAGWGYTF.

This clonotype was counted only a few times. The rearrangement joins TRBV10-3 to TRBJ1-1; no reliable D call. There are 13 residues in the CDR3. CDR1 and CDR2 (germline): ENHRY, SYGVKD. With 2 bases removed from V and 5 bases from J, the gap between germline ends came to 9 bases. CDR3 amino acids: CAISESSGTEAFF. The CDR3 DNA reads as TGTGCCATCAGTGAGAGTAGTGGAACTGAAGCTTTCTTT.

The V and J genes are TRBV11-1 and TRBJ2-3; 13 nucleotides agree with TRBD2. The CDR3 spans 18 residues. The V gene end was trimmed by 5 bases and the J gene end by 2 bases; junction bases not matched to a gene: 10. The germline V gene encodes CDR1 SGHAT and CDR2 FQDESV (reference sequence). In DNA, the CDR3 is TGTGCCAGCAGCCTTACCAGGACTAGCGGGGGCAACACAGATACGCAGTATTTT. Its translation: CASSLTRTSGGNTDTQYF.

The sample holds a few counts of this clonotype. The genes are TRBV5-1 and TRBJ2-3; D not resolved. The ends were cut back, 6 bases at V and 6 bases at J, with 11 bases in the middle. The CDR3 is 12 residues long. Germline lookup yields CDR1 SGHRS and CDR2 YFSETQ. As DNA, the CDR3 is TGCGCCAGCAAATCAGATTGGGATACGCAGTATTTT. Protein product: CASKSDWDTQYF.

This clonotype has a handful of counts. This chain links TRBV6-5 with TRBJ2-3, with a tentative D call TRBD2 (5 bases). This CDR3 spans 16 amino acids. Germline V lookup: CDR1 MNHEY, CDR2 SVGAGI. V was cut by 2 bases and J by 2 bases, with 14 bases left in between. The DNA of the CDR3 is TGTGCCAGCAGTTACCCAGCGGAAATGCCCACAGATACGCAGTATTTT. It is translated as CASSYPAEMPTDTQYF.

DNA of the CDR3: TGTGCCATCAGTGAGTACGGAGATCCGAGGTCCTCCTACGAGCAGTACTTC. It codes for CAISEYGDPRSSYEQYF. This rearrangement joins TRBV10-3 to TRBJ2-7, with D hard to call. V dropped 1 base and J dropped 0 bases, with 16 bases sitting between them. From germline, CDR1 is ENHRY and CDR2 SYGVKD. The CDR3 consists of 17 residues.

The chain joins TRBV6-2 or TRBV6-3 to TRBJ1-5; D may be TRBD1 (5 bases). CDR3 length: 14 residues. The germline V gene encodes CDR1 MNHEY and CDR2 SVGEGT. Deletions cut 6 bases from V and 8 bases from J, with 17 bases between. CDR3 DNA sequence: TGTGCCAGCAGGAAGTTGGGGGTTTTGGAGCCCCAGCATTTT. Its protein product is CASRKLGVLEPQHF.

The V and J genes are TRBV7-2 and TRBJ2-7; TRBD2 might be the D (5 bases). The CDR3 spans 13 residues. The V and J ends lost 4 bases and 5 bases respectively, with 12 bases between them. Germline lookup yields CDR1 SGHTA and CDR2 FQGNSA. The CDR3 DNA is TGTGCCAGCAGCTCTCTAGGGAGCGACGAGCAGTACTTC. This encodes CASSSLGSDEQYF.

This rearrangement joins TRBV6-5 to TRBJ2-7, with 7 bases fitting TRBD1. Germline trimming cut 6 bases from V and 3 bases from J; bases unmatched to any gene: 2. Per the germline V gene, CDR1 is MNHEY and CDR2 is SVGAGI. The CDR3 spans 12 residues. The CDR3 spells CASRGQLYEQYF. CDR3 sequence (DNA): TGTGCCAGCAGGGGACAGCTCTACGAGCAGTACTTC.

The chain employs TRBV4-3 and TRBJ2-3; D is unclear. The V gene lost 0 bases and the J gene lost 2 bases, with 15 bases spanning the gap. The CDR3 covers 17 residues. CDR1 is LGHNA and CDR2 is YSLEER in the germline V gene. The CDR3 sequence: CASSQDISAFFTDTQYF. The CDR3 DNA follows: TGCGCCAGCAGCCAAGATATAAGCGCCTTCTTCACAGATACGCAGTATTTT.

This clonotype was counted at least ten times. This chain connects TRBV20-1 to TRBJ2-1; 9 positions match TRBD1. The CDR3 is made up of 17 amino acids. The trim removed 4 bases at V and 6 bases at J, leaving 16 bases unmatched. Per the germline V gene, CDR1 is DFQATT and CDR2 is SNEGSKA (reference sequence). The CDR3 loop is CSATGQGQLYYSNEQFF. CDR3 DNA sequence: TGCAGTGCTACCGGACAGGGGCAATTGTACTACAGCAATGAGCAGTTCTTC.

This clonotype showed up just a few times. V is TRBV7-9 and J is TRBJ1-5; the D gene is possibly TRBD1 (5 bases). The germline V gene has CDR1 SEHNR and CDR2 FQNEAQ (reference sequence). V was shortened by 5 bases and J by 2 bases, with 10 bases between the two germline ends. The CDR3 contains 14 residues. CDR3 protein: CASSGRDGNQPQHF. CDR3 DNA: TGTGCCAGCAGCGGTAGGGACGGCAATCAGCCCCAGCATTTT.

This clonotype was observed a few times. The chain has TRBV20-1 and TRBJ2-1; 12 bases map to TRBD2. This CDR3 has 13 amino acids. V lost 3 bases, J lost 8 bases, and 2 bases stayed unmatched. Germline lookup yields CDR1 DFQATT and CDR2 SNEGSKA (reference sequence). CDR3 in amino acids: CSASLAGGHEQFF. Written as DNA, the CDR3 is TGCAGTGCTAGTCTAGCGGGAGGGCATGAGCAGTTCTTC.

The chain links TRBV7-2 to TRBJ2-2; unclear D gene. The CDR3 totals 12 residues. Trimming pared 6 bases from V and 5 bases from J, leaving 7 bases between. The germline V gene has CDR1 SGHTA and CDR2 FQGNSA. CDR3: CASSHPTGELFF. CDR3 DNA: TGTGCCAGCAGTCACCCTACCGGGGAGCTGTTTTTT.

In this sample, this clonotype turned up a few times. V is TRBV18 and J is TRBJ2-7, with D possibly matching TRBD1 (5 bases). V was pared by 5 bases and J by 0 bases, with 11 bases between. Looked up from germline, CDR1 is KGHSH and CDR2 is LQKENI. This CDR3 comprises 14 residues. The CDR3 sequence is CASSSATDSYEQYF. CDR3 coding DNA: TGTGCCAGCTCATCCGCGACAGACTCCTACGAGCAGTACTTC.

The chain recombines TRBV5-1 with TRBJ2-1; no clear D gene. The ends were cut back, 4 bases at V and 6 bases at J, with 20 bases in the middle. The CDR3 has 16 amino acids. From germline, CDR1 is SGHRS and CDR2 YFSETQ. In DNA, the CDR3 is TGCGCCAGCAGCCAAGCTCCCCCACCAATAGGCAATGAGCAGTTCTTC. Its translation: CASSQAPPPIGNEQFF.

The rearrangement uses TRBV29-1 and TRBJ2-3; D remains ambiguous. The V gene lost 5 bases and the J gene lost 2 bases, with 8 bases spanning the gap. From germline, CDR1 is SQVTM and CDR2 ANQGSEA. The CDR3 length is 12 residues. The CDR3 loop is CSVQTNTDTQYF. The CDR3 coding sequence is TGCAGCGTTCAGACAAACACAGATACGCAGTATTTT.

This clonotype was counted ten times or more. This chain joins TRBV30 and TRBJ2-3, with 8 bases that match TRBD2. The V and J ends lost 2 bases and 0 bases, in that order; junction bases with no gene match: 7. Germline values: CDR1 GTSNPN, CDR2 SVGIG (reference sequence). CDR3 length: 16 residues. The CDR3 DNA follows: TGTGCCTGGAGTAAGGGCGGGAGGAAGAGCACAGATACGCAGTATTTT. Translation gives CAWSKGGRKSTDTQYF.

Only a few counts were recorded for this clonotype. The V and J genes are TRBV7-2 and TRBJ1-1, with D unclear. CDR1 is SGHTA and CDR2 is FQGNSA in the germline V gene. V was pared by 1 base and J by 5 bases, with 11 bases between. This CDR3 contains 14 residues. The CDR3 here is CASSLETRLTEAFF. The DNA of the CDR3 is TGTGCCAGCAGCTTAGAGACACGGTTGACTGAAGCTTTCTTT.

This clonotype has just a few counts. The chain carries TRBV5-5 and TRBJ2-7; TRBD1 agrees at 8 bases. The CDR3 runs to 16 residues. With V trimmed by 0 bases and J by 11 bases, 16 bases remained unmatched. The germline V gene has CDR1 SGHKS and CDR2 YYEKEE (reference sequence). CDR3 DNA sequence: TGTGCCAGCAGCTTGGGAGGTGTCTTGCGGGACAGGAGGGAGTACTTC. Translation gives CASSLGGVLRDRREYF.

This clonotype has just a few counts. The chain recombines TRBV3-1 with TRBJ1-6, with no clear D. This CDR3 is built from 14 residues. V lost 0 bases, J lost 8 bases, and 8 bases lay in between. Germline-derived CDR1 and CDR2 are LGHDT and YNNKEL (reference sequence). This CDR3 is CASSQDSSYSPLHF. CDR3 DNA sequence: TGTGCCAGCAGCCAAGATAGTAGCTATTCACCCCTCCACTTT. The variable domain in full, with the rest retrieved from reference TRBV3-1 and TRBJ1-6, is DTAVSQTPKYLVTQMGNDKSIKCEQNLGHDTMYWYKQDSKKFLKIMFSYNNKELIINETVPNRFSPKSPDKAHLNLHINSLELGDSAVYFCASSQDSSYSPLHFGNGTRLTVT.

This rearrangement joins TRBV5-1 to TRBJ2-3; 14 bases are a match to TRBD2. The CDR3 is 16 residues long. Trimming took 5 bases from V and 8 from J; bases not matched to a gene: 10. The V gene's germline CDR1 is SGHRS and CDR2 YFSETQ. This CDR3 is CASSVGLAGDKTTQYF. For the CDR3, the DNA is TGCGCCAGCAGTGTGGGACTAGCGGGAGACAAGACTACGCAGTATTTT.

Only a few counts were recorded for this clonotype. V gene TRBV7-2 combines with J gene TRBJ2-1, with D perhaps matching TRBD2 (5 bases). Between the trimmed V and J ends, which lost 6 bases and 5 bases, there was a span of 17 bases. The CDR3 sequence is 15 residues long. Germline-derived CDR1 and CDR2 are SGHTA and FQGNSA. In DNA form, the CDR3 reads TGTGCCAGCAGATTTAGCGCTCAGACTAACAATGAGCAGTTCTTC. It is translated as CASRFSAQTNNEQFF.

This clonotype occurred a few times. The chain carries TRBV11-2 and TRBJ1-5, with D maybe TRBD1 (5 bases). The CDR3 consists of 15 residues. V gave up 5 bases and J gave up 3 bases, with 14 bases separating them. Germline lookup yields CDR1 SGHAT and CDR2 FQNNGV. The CDR3 loop is CASSGGLEPNQPQHF. The CDR3 nucleotides are TGTGCCAGCAGCGGGGGTCTTGAGCCCAATCAGCCCCAGCATTTT.

The chain links TRBV28 to TRBJ2-7, with 10 nucleotides matching TRBD1. Germline loops: CDR1 MDHEN, CDR2 SYDVKM. The CDR3 loop spans 15 amino acids. After removal of 3 bases from V and 6 bases from J, the junction contained 8 bases not matched to a gene. The CDR3 nucleotides read TGTGCCAGCAGTTTTGGGACAGGGGTAGAGGGCGAGCAGTACTTC. It yields the protein CASSFGTGVEGEQYF.

This clonotype was seen a few times. V and J are TRBV15 and TRBJ1-5; D may be TRBD1 (6 bases). Germline V lookup: CDR1 LNHNV, CDR2 YYDKDF (reference sequence). CDR3 length: 15 amino acids. V was trimmed by 0 bases and J by 5 bases, leaving 11 bases between them. The CDR3 here is CATSRDSRGYQPQHF. Written as DNA, the CDR3 is TGTGCCACCAGCAGAGATAGCAGGGGCTATCAGCCCCAGCATTTT.